Listed here are 23 T cell receptor beta chains from one sample, sequenced in a study of blood T cell repertoires in COVID-19. The protocol was immunoSEQ multiplex PCR, while the TCRdb copy is restricted to in-frame clones and leaves out a portion. The profile shows 100,000 to 150,000 clones, 65% to 90% of them singletons. Material: peripheral blood. These receptors came from an elderly man with active or convalescent COVID-19.

V is TRBV3-1 (or the pseudogene TRBV3-2) and J is TRBJ1-2; a possible D gene is TRBD1 (5 bases). Trimming took 6 bases from V and 11 from J, leaving 19 bases between them. The germline gives CDR1 LGHDT, CDR2 YNNKEL (reference sequence). This CDR3 has 13 residues. The CDR3 loop is CASSPVGQRGYTF. The CDR3 DNA follows: TGTGCCAGCAGTCCCGTAGGACAACGTGGGTACACCTTC.

The chain couples TRBV29-1 to TRBJ2-3, with 8 bases lining up with TRBD2. The CDR3 sequence is 16 residues long. CDR1 and CDR2 (germline): SQVTM, ANQGSEA. The V and J ends lost 0 bases and 6 bases, in that order; junction bases with no gene match: 11. The DNA of the CDR3 is TGCAGCGTTGAAGATCGAGCGGGGGCCGCGGCGGATACGCAGTATTTT. This encodes CSVEDRAGAAADTQYF.

V is TRBV5-1 and J is TRBJ1-6; 7 bases line up with TRBD1. The germline V gene has CDR1 SGHRS and CDR2 YFSETQ. The CDR3 totals 16 residues. The junction had 4 bases not matched to a gene; V was cut back by 0 bases and J by 4 bases. The CDR3 is CASSLAGTAYNSPLHF. Written as DNA, the CDR3 is TGCGCCAGCAGCTTGGCCGGGACAGCATATAATTCACCCCTCCACTTT.

J is TRBJ1-2 and V is TRBV6-5; 8 bases align to TRBD1. The CDR3 covers 14 residues. The V segment lost 2 bases and the J segment 8 bases; nucleotides outside the gene matches: 7. Germline V lookup: CDR1 MNHEY, CDR2 SVGAGI. This CDR3 is CASSYLGQGNGYTF. The DNA of the CDR3 is TGTGCCAGCAGTTACCTAGGACAGGGCAACGGCTACACCTTC.

This clone showed up just once. V and J are TRBV25-1 and TRBJ1-2, with TRBD1 matching over 8 bases. Germline V CDR1 and CDR2: MGHDK, SYGVNS. The CDR3 has 12 residues. J lost 8 bases, V lost 6 bases, and 5 bases had no gene match. CDR3 DNA: TGTGCCAGCAGACGGACAGGGAACGGCTACACCTTC. Protein product: CASRRTGNGYTF.

The genes are TRBV5-1 and TRBJ2-2; 13 bases are shared with TRBD2. The germline gives CDR1 SGHRS, CDR2 YFSETQ. The ends lost 4 bases at V and 4 bases at J; junction bases unmatched: 4. The CDR3 sequence is 16 residues long. The CDR3 coding sequence is TGCGCCAGCAGCCTAGGACTAGCGGGGGCCACCGGGGAGCTGTTTTTT. Translation: CASSLGLAGATGELFF.

The chain is built from TRBV27 and TRBJ2-5; D unresolved. V lost 5 bases and J 5 bases, leaving 15 bases between the germline ends. This CDR3 spans 14 amino acids. Germline loops: CDR1 MNHEY, CDR2 SMNVEV (reference sequence). In nucleotides, the CDR3 is TGTGCCAGCAGTCCCCCGTATGCCCGGGAGACCCAGTACTTC. Translation gives CASSPPYARETQYF.

The sample holds one count of this clone. V and J are TRBV7-2 and TRBJ2-1; tentative D call: TRBD1 (7 bases). There are 11 residues in the CDR3. Germline CDR1 and CDR2: SGHTA and FQGNSA. Deletions cut 4 bases from V and 15 bases from J, with 13 bases between. The CDR3 here is CASSSTGEVFF. CDR3 in DNA: TGTGCCAGCAGCTCTACAGGGGAGGTGTTCTTC.

The rearrangement joins TRBV20-1 to TRBJ2-7; possible D gene TRBD2, 5 bases. The CDR3 runs to 11 residues. From germline, CDR1 is DFQATT and CDR2 SNEGSKA (reference sequence). V lost 7 bases and J 3 bases, leaving 10 bases between the germline ends. CDR3 amino acids: CSGARVYEQYF. CDR3 bases: TGCAGTGGGGCGAGGGTCTACGAGCAGTACTTC.

J is TRBJ2-5 and V is TRBV30; 8 bases fit TRBD2. The CDR3 loop spans 12 amino acids. Germline V gene sequence: CDR1 GTSNPN, CDR2 SVGIG (reference sequence). The CDR3 region is CAESGSGETQYF. For the CDR3, the DNA is TGTGCTGAAAGCGGGAGTGGGGAGACCCAGTACTTC.

This sequence joins TRBV2 and TRBJ2-1; D uncertain. V lost 2 bases, J lost 3 bases, and 11 bases lay in between. Germline assignment: CDR1 SNHLY and CDR2 FYNNEI. CDR3 length: 15 amino acids. CDR3 in amino acids: CASSELRTRYNEQFF. In DNA, the CDR3 is TGTGCCAGCAGTGAACTGCGAACCCGCTACAATGAGCAGTTCTTC.

In nucleotides, the CDR3 is TGTGCCAGCAGCCCTTGGGCATACGAGCAGTTCTTC. Its protein is CASSPWAYEQFF. The chain joins TRBV11-1 to TRBJ2-1, with unresolved D. This CDR3 is built from 12 residues. Germline CDR1 SGHAT, CDR2 FQDESV (reference sequence). V was pared by 5 bases and J by 10 bases, with 12 bases between.

This chain connects TRBV7-2 to TRBJ2-3, with 8 bases lining up with TRBD2. Per germline, CDR1 SGHTA and CDR2 FQGNSA. The CDR3 is 17 residues long. Trimming at V came to 1 base and at J to 2 bases, leaving 8 bases not matched to a gene. The CDR3 DNA follows: TGTGCCAGCAGCTTAGGATCAGCGGGAGTGTCCACAGATACGCAGTATTTT. This encodes CASSLGSAGVSTDTQYF.

The chain is built from TRBV5-4 and TRBJ1-1, with D perhaps TRBD1 (6 bases). V was shortened by 4 bases and J by 8 bases, with 9 bases between the two germline ends. The CDR3 length is 11 residues. Per the germline V gene, CDR1 is SGHNT and CDR2 is YYREEE (reference sequence). The CDR3 spells CASSADREAFF. CDR3 in DNA: TGTGCCAGCAGCGCTGACAGGGAAGCTTTCTTT.

The chain combines TRBV9 with TRBJ2-7; D perhaps matches TRBD1 (5 bases). The CDR3 is made up of 14 amino acids. Germline assignment: CDR1 SGDLS and CDR2 YYNGEE. Trimming stripped 0 bases from V and 4 bases from J, with 11 bases between. DNA of the CDR3: TGTGCCAGCAGCGTAGGGCAGGGAAATTACGAGCAGTACTTC. Translated: CASSVGQGNYEQYF.

This rearrangement joins TRBV5-5 to TRBJ2-5; 9 positions match TRBD2. J gave up 1 base and V 5 bases, and 3 bases lay outside the gene matches. Germline values: CDR1 SGHKS, CDR2 YYEKEE (reference sequence). The CDR3 contains 14 residues. The CDR3 bases are TGTGCCAGCAGTAGCGGGGGAACCCAAGAGACCCAGTACTTC. Translation: CASSSGGTQETQYF.

The chain is built from TRBV18 and TRBJ2-3; 7 bases line up with TRBD2. The CDR3 is made up of 17 amino acids. CDR1 is KGHSH and CDR2 is LQKENI in the germline V gene. V was clipped by 5 bases and J by 6 bases; unmatched bases: 17. CDR3 sequence reads: CASSRIGERGPRDTQYF. CDR3 nucleotides: TGTGCCAGCTCAAGGATCGGCGAGCGGGGCCCCCGCGATACGCAGTATTTT.

V gene TRBV3-1 (or the pseudogene TRBV3-2) combines with J gene TRBJ1-2; D not certain. CDR1 is LGHDT, CDR2 YNNKEL, per germline (reference sequence). Trimming removed 1 base at V and 9 bases at J, with 6 bases between. CDR3 length: 11 amino acids. The CDR3 bases are TGTGCCAGCAGCCAAGGCAGTAGCTACACCTTC. This translates into CASSQGSSYTF.

This clone has a single count. The rearrangement joins TRBV11-3 to TRBJ2-7; 8 positions agree with TRBD2. Germline CDR1 and CDR2: SGHNT and YENEEA. This CDR3 spans 15 amino acids. V lost 5 bases and J lost 0; bases outside the gene matches: 6. The CDR3 DNA reads TGTGCCAGCAGCCCCGGGCGGGGGGTCTCCTACGAGCAGTACTTC. Translating gives CASSPGRGVSYEQYF.

This clone was found once. This CDR3 is CATSSGANSGANVLTF. CDR3 DNA sequence: TGTGCCACCTCGAGCGGGGCGAACTCTGGGGCCAACGTCCTGACTTTC. The V and J genes are TRBV24-1 and TRBJ2-6; 7 nucleotides align to TRBD2. V was clipped by 9 bases and J by 0 bases; unmatched bases: 7. This CDR3 spans 16 amino acids. The germline CDR1 and CDR2 sequences are KGHDR and SFDVKD.

This chain connects TRBV19 to TRBJ2-3, with 8 bases aligning to TRBD2. Trimming cost V 0 bases and J 2 bases; bases outside gene matches: 10. This CDR3 comprises 18 residues. The germline V gene encodes CDR1 LNHDA and CDR2 SQIVND (reference sequence). CDR3 protein: CASSIDRGGDSTTDTQYF. The DNA for the CDR3 is TGTGCCAGTAGTATAGATCGGGGGGGGGATAGTACCACAGATACGCAGTATTTT.

The chain joins TRBV19 to TRBJ1-2, with 7 nucleotides matching TRBD1. After removal of 6 bases from V and 2 bases from J, the junction contained 6 bases not matched to a gene. Germline CDR1 LNHDA, CDR2 SQIVND (reference sequence). There are 14 residues in the CDR3. CDR3 DNA sequence: TGTGCCAGTAGGGGGGACAGACAAAACTATGGCTACACCTTC. Translated: CASRGDRQNYGYTF. The full variable domain, rest sourced from reference TRBV19 and TRBJ1-2, is DGGITQSPKYLFRKEGQNVTLSCEQNLNHDAMYWYRQDPGQGLRLIYYSQIVNDFQKGDIAEGYSVSREKKESFPLTVTSAQKNPTAFYLCASRGDRQNYGYTFGSGTRLTVV.

This clone has a handful of counts. The chain employs TRBV7-3 and TRBJ2-1; 10 nucleotides match TRBD2. Germline V gives CDR1 SGHTA, CDR2 FQGTGA. Trimming took 6 bases from V and 8 from J; bases not matched to a gene: 10. The CDR3 runs 15 residues. CDR3 DNA: TGTGCCAGCAGTTCCTTAGCGGGGGGCAGGCATGAGCAGTTCTTC. Amino acids: CASSSLAGGRHEQFF.